This TCR beta chain was captured in a study of naive and memory T cell subsets. Broader study findings: Potentially, T cell activation and differentiation skew this RNA-based measurement.

This CDR3 contains 13 residues. CDR1 and CDR2 (germline): SGHRS, YFSETQ. The V gene lost 0 bases and the J gene lost 8 bases, with 8 bases spanning the gap. This clonotype was found many times. What it binds is not known. A UMI-containing oligonucleotide was joined by 3' ligation to the TCR cDNA template. Adult healthy volunteers gave 2.5 ml peripheral blood for whole-blood RNA. Unsorted total RNA, about 1 to 1,100 ng, was DNase treated before reverse transcription. The SP2 primer and nested alpha and beta constant region primers amplified ligated cDNA in four rounds. TCRdb independently ran MiXCR on the UMI-ligation and nested PCR reads; one entry per CDR3 protein. This sample has some 25,000 distinct CDR3 sequences, with about 5.2% found just once.

The chain couples TRBV5-1 to TRBJ1-4, with D uncertain. The sequenced material came from blood. This clonotype originated in an adult in good health. The CDR3 loop reads CASSLDPGEKLFF. DNA for the CDR3: TGCGCCAGCAGCTTGGACCCTGGGGAAAAACTGTTTTTT.